The rows below give T cell receptor beta chains drawn from one sample of a study of blood T cells in healthy people across ages. One entry per CDR3 protein, called by TCRdb with MiXCR from the 5' RACE reads. Here the sample spans around 620,000 distinct CDR3 sequences, 27% being singletons. The source material was blood. The receptor source for this set is a woman aged 70-85 years in good health. Each CDR3 is given with its conserved first and last residue. The D gene is left open where the match is weak. Not every row has a clone size; where given, it reads once, few, many or a size class.

CDR3	DNA	D	J	V	size
CASSRDRDTKNSPLHF	TGCGCCAGCAGCCGAGACCGGGACACTAAAAATTCACCCCTCCACTTT	.	TRBJ1-6	TRBV4-3	.
CASSVSGGMETQYF	TGCGCCAGCAGCGTCAGCGGGGGGATGGAGACCCAGTACTTC	TRBD2	TRBJ2-5	TRBV5-1	.
CASSLGGLAAPDTQYF	TGCGCCAGCAGCTTGGGGGGACTAGCGGCCCCAGATACGCAGTATTTT	TRBD2	TRBJ2-3	TRBV5-1	.
CASSFTRATRAFF	TGTGCCAGCAGTTTTACGAGAGCCACTAGGGCTTTCTTT	.	TRBJ1-1	TRBV28	once
CASSPGPGTEAFF	TGTGCCAGCAGCCCAGGCCCGGGCACTGAAGCTTTCTTT	.	TRBJ1-1	TRBV11-2	.
CASRGALNTGELFF	TGTGCCAGCCGGGGGGCGCTTAACACCGGGGAGCTGTTTTTT	.	TRBJ2-2	TRBV2	.
CASSLDSHNTEAFF	TGCGCCAGCAGCTTGGACAGCCACAACACTGAAGCTTTCTTT	.	TRBJ1-1	TRBV5-1	.
CASSQDPRGGETNVLTF	TGCGCCAGCAGCCAAGATCCGAGGGGGGGCGAGACCAACGTCCTGACTTTC	.	TRBJ2-6	TRBV4-3	.
CASSWRVGRGTGELFF	TGCGCCAGCAGCTGGCGTGTGGGACGGGGCACCGGGGAGCTGTTTTTT	.	TRBJ2-2	TRBV5-1	.
CSASGGYGNQPQHF	TGCAGTGCTAGTGGGGGCTATGGCAATCAGCCCCAGCATTTT	.	TRBJ1-5	TRBV20-1	few
CASLRQSLPRAQYF	TGTGCCAGCCTTCGACAAAGCCTACCAAGAGCCCAGTACTTC	.	TRBJ2-7	TRBV5-6	few
CSVGSGGAHNEQFF	TGCAGCGTTGGTAGCGGTGGTGCCCACAATGAGCAGTTCTTC	.	TRBJ2-1	TRBV29-1	few
CATRDYNEQFF	TGTGCCACCCGGGACTACAATGAGCAGTTCTTC	.	TRBJ2-1	TRBV6-2/TRBV6-3	few
CAGSERWGQGNYGYTF	TGTGCCGGCAGTGAAAGGTGGGGACAGGGGAACTATGGCTACACCTTC	TRBD1	TRBJ1-2	TRBV6-1	.
CSARVLGQDNNEQFF	TGCAGTGCTAGAGTGTTGGGACAGGACAACAATGAGCAGTTCTTC	TRBD1	TRBJ2-1	TRBV20-1	.
CASSQGYGAHF	TGTGCCAGCAGCCAAGGATACGGGGCGCACTTC	.	TRBJ1-2	TRBV4-2	.
CSARELGRNTEAFF	TGCAGTGCTAGAGAGTTAGGGCGGAACACTGAAGCTTTCTTT	.	TRBJ1-1	TRBV20-1	few
CASSPGMGRPQETQYF	TGTGCCAGCAGCCCGGGCATGGGTCGGCCCCAAGAGACCCAGTACTTC	.	TRBJ2-5	TRBV7-3	.
CASRSWGGGETQYF	TGTGCCAGTCGGTCCTGGGGGGGCGGAGAGACCCAGTACTTC	.	TRBJ2-5	TRBV2	once
CATWTENTGELFF	TGTGCCACATGGACAGAGAACACCGGGGAGCTGTTTTTT	.	TRBJ2-2	TRBV6-5	.
CASSSNPRDRPYEQYF	TGTGCCAGCAGCTCCAACCCCCGGGACAGGCCCTACGAGCAGTACTTC	TRBD1	TRBJ2-7	TRBV7-2	few
CAGSFDGENGYTF	TGCGCCGGCAGCTTTGACGGTGAAAATGGCTACACCTTC	.	TRBJ1-2	TRBV5-1	.
CASRWQETQYF	TGTGCCAGCAGGTGGCAAGAGACCCAGTACTTC	.	TRBJ2-5	TRBV2	.
CSAREGAGVGELFF	TGCAGTGCTAGAGAAGGAGCGGGGGTTGGGGAGCTGTTTTTT	TRBD2	TRBJ2-2	TRBV20-1	once
CASSQGGIAGGTQYF	TGTGCCAGCAGCCAAGGAGGGATAGCGGGAGGGACCCAGTACTTC	TRBD2	TRBJ2-5	TRBV3-1	.
CASSFQPPNTEAFF	TGTGCCAGCAGCTTCCAGCCCCCGAACACTGAAGCTTTCTTT	.	TRBJ1-1	TRBV7-2	.
CSATDYGTEAFF	TGCAGTGCAACGGATTACGGGACTGAAGCTTTCTTT	.	TRBJ1-1	TRBV20-1	.
CASSRRAGGAGTEAFF	TGTGCCAGCAGCCGAAGGGCAGGGGGCGCAGGAACTGAAGCTTTCTTT	TRBD1	TRBJ1-1	TRBV11-2	once
CASSPQNINGGYTF	TGTGCCAGCAGCCCACAAAACATCAACGGGGGCTACACCTTC	.	TRBJ1-2	TRBV7-2	.
CASSLVKGIYNEQFF	TGTGCCAGCAGTTTAGTGAAAGGGATCTACAATGAGCAGTTCTTC	.	TRBJ2-1	TRBV12-3/TRBV12-4	.
CASTPGHSTYEQYF	TGTGCCAGCACACCGGGACATAGCACCTACGAGCAGTACTTC	.	TRBJ2-7	TRBV3-1	.
CASSLTWGNEQYF	TGCGCCAGCAGCTTGACGTGGGGCAACGAGCAGTACTTC	.	TRBJ2-7	TRBV5-1	few
CASSYSNSKEAFF	TGTGCCAGCAGTTACTCGAATAGCAAGGAAGCTTTCTTT	.	TRBJ1-1	TRBV6-5	.
CASSLSSPDTGELFF	TGTGCCAGCAGCTTATCTAGTCCAGACACCGGGGAGCTGTTTTTT	.	TRBJ2-2	TRBV11-1	.
CASSEQGTEVGETQYF	TGTGCCAGCAGTGAACAAGGGACCGAGGTGGGGGAGACCCAGTACTTC	.	TRBJ2-5	TRBV2	.
CASLDTGPKNIQYF	TGTGCCAGCCTCGACACCGGGCCCAAGAACATTCAGTACTTC	.	TRBJ2-4	TRBV2	few
CASSFQGAFQETQYF	TGCGCCAGCAGCTTTCAGGGGGCCTTCCAAGAGACCCAGTACTTC	TRBD1	TRBJ2-5	TRBV5-1	.
CASSLATAVQYF	TGTGCCAGCAGCTTAGCGACAGCGGTGCAGTACTTC	.	TRBJ2-7	TRBV7-9	.
CASSQPNAKTQYF	TGTGCCAGCAGCCAACCCAACGCGAAGACCCAGTACTTC	.	TRBJ2-5	TRBV7-2	few
CASSLLPLVGNEQFF	TGTGCCAGCAGCTTACTACCCCTCGTAGGGAATGAGCAGTTCTTC	.	TRBJ2-1	TRBV7-2	.
CASSQDNKGLAGGHTGELFF	TGTGCCAGCAGCCAAGATAATAAGGGACTAGCGGGGGGACACACCGGGGAGCTGTTTTTT	TRBD2	TRBJ2-2	TRBV4-2	few
CSAQVFTRGGYTF	TGCAGTGCTCAGGTCTTCACGCGCGGGGGCTACACCTTC	.	TRBJ1-2	TRBV20-1	.
CASSSTPTGASSEQYF	TGTGCCAGCAGCTCAACCCCTACGGGGGCAAGTTCCGAGCAGTACTTC	.	TRBJ2-7	TRBV7-2	few
CASSLSSGRAQFF	TGTGCCAGCAGTCTCTCTAGCGGGAGGGCGCAGTTCTTC	TRBD2	TRBJ2-1	TRBV6-2/TRBV6-3	.
CASSLESLEGAFF	TGTGCCAGCAGCTTGGAGAGCCTTGAGGGAGCTTTCTTT	.	TRBJ1-1	TRBV5-5	.
CASSAPRGETQYF	TGTGCCAGCAGCGCTCCCCGCGGAGAGACCCAGTACTTC	.	TRBJ2-5	TRBV5-4	.
CASSSLPGRGDEQYF	TGTGCCAGCAGTTCTTTACCCGGAAGGGGGGACGAGCAGTACTTC	.	TRBJ2-7	TRBV27	.
CASSYYGQGRAEAFF	TGTGCCAGCAGTTACTATGGGCAGGGGAGGGCTGAAGCTTTCTTT	.	TRBJ1-1	TRBV6-5	few
CASSFSSSVLTF	TGTGCCAGCAGCTTTAGTTCCAGCGTCCTGACTTTC	.	TRBJ2-6	TRBV13	many
CASSPGGQGRLANYGYTF	TGCGCCAGCAGCCCAGGAGGGCAGGGGAGGTTAGCTAACTATGGCTACACCTTC	.	TRBJ1-2	TRBV4-1	few
CSARDVQVQETQYF	TGCAGTGCTAGGGATGTCCAGGTTCAAGAGACCCAGTACTTC	.	TRBJ2-5	TRBV20-1	.
CASSISYRAEQFF	TGTGCCAGCAGTATCTCTTACAGGGCTGAGCAGTTCTTC	.	TRBJ2-1	TRBV27	.
CSARLAGATDTQYF	TGCAGTGCTAGACTAGCGGGGGCCACAGATACGCAGTATTTT	TRBD2	TRBJ2-3	TRBV20-1	few
CSQRRGTDTQYF	TGCAGCCAGAGGAGAGGCACAGATACGCAGTATTTT	.	TRBJ2-3	TRBV20-1	.